These 32 T cell receptor beta chains originate from one sample sequenced in a study of blood T cell repertoires in COVID-19 (dated by TCRdb to between 2020 and 2021). Preparation of the library involved the immunoSEQ multiplex PCR assay. Drawn from immuneACCESS, this table holds only the in-frame rearrangements with V and J called that TCRdb kept. Clones are partly lost; checked studies trace under half to an unresolved V gene and leave the rest unexplained. For this sample the table gives about 300,000 clones, of which 86% were detected only once. 3.5% to 5% of the sample lies in the top ten. Specimen: PBMCs or T cells enriched from blood (not recorded which). Every receptor here comes from a man between 25 and 39 years old who had recovered from COVID-19.

The chain combines TRBV5-1 with TRBJ2-2; tentative D call: TRBD1 (6 bases). The V end was cut by 4 bases, the J end by 4 bases, with 17 bases between. The CDR3 totals 16 residues. Germline V CDR1 and CDR2: SGHRS, YFSETQ. The CDR3 bases are TGCGCCAGCAGCACACACCTAGGGGGACGCACCGGGGAGCTGTTTTTT. Its translation: CASSTHLGGRTGELFF.

The chain links TRBV20-1 to TRBJ2-7, with D possibly being TRBD2 (5 bases). Germline CDR1 DFQATT, CDR2 SNEGSKA (reference sequence). The CDR3 sequence is 11 residues long. V was trimmed by 3 bases and J by 12 bases, leaving 15 bases between them. The CDR3 nucleotides read TGCAGTGCTAGGGAGGCCCACAGTAGGTACTTC. It translates to CSAREAHSRYF.

The chain has TRBV6-6 and TRBJ1-3; D is unclear. This CDR3 has 13 residues. The germline gives CDR1 MNHNY, CDR2 SVGAGI (reference sequence). Trimming cost V 6 bases and J 3 bases, with 9 bases left between them. The CDR3 DNA reads TGTGCCAGCAGAACGGGGAATGGAAACACCATATATTTT. It encodes CASRTGNGNTIYF.

V and J are TRBV5-1 and TRBJ1-1; no reliable D call. There are 12 residues in the CDR3. From germline, CDR1 is SGHRS and CDR2 YFSETQ. V gave up 3 bases and J gave up 4 bases, with 7 bases separating them. The CDR3 DNA sequence: TGCGCCAGCAGCTCGGGGTCCACTGAAGCTTTCTTT. This sequence encodes CASSSGSTEAFF.

The chain employs TRBV28 and TRBJ1-5, with 9 bases matching TRBD1. After removal of 7 bases from V and 4 bases from J, the junction contained 5 bases not matched to a gene. CDR1 is MDHEN, CDR2 SYDVKM, per germline. The CDR3 is 14 residues long. CDR3: CASTYGTGNQPQHF. CDR3 DNA: TGTGCCAGCACCTACGGGACAGGGAATCAGCCCCAGCATTTT. Full variable domain (remainder filled in from reference TRBV28 and TRBJ1-5): DVKVTQSSRYLVKRTGEKVFLECVQDMDHENMFWYRQDPGLGLRLIYFSYDVKMKEKGDIPEGYSVSREKKERFSLILESASTNQTSMYLCASTYGTGNQPQHFGDGTRLSIL.

The chain recombines TRBV19 with TRBJ2-6; possible D gene TRBD2, 5 bases. The germline V gene encodes CDR1 LNHDA and CDR2 SQIVND (reference sequence). With 1 base removed from V and 11 bases from J, the gap between germline ends came to 24 bases. The length of the CDR3 is 18 residues. The CDR3 DNA reads TGTGCCAGTAGTATAGTCCCCTGGACGGTCCCGAGCGGCGACGTCCTGACTTTC. It is translated as CASSIVPWTVPSGDVLTF. The entire variable domain, with the rest obtained from reference TRBV19 and TRBJ2-6, is as follows: DGGITQSPKYLFRKEGQNVTLSCEQNLNHDAMYWYRQDPGQGLRLIYYSQIVNDFQKGDIAEGYSVSREKKESFPLTVTSAQKNPTAFYLCASSIVPWTVPSGDVLTFGAGSRLTVL.

Note on this clone: This same CDR3 is encoded by further DNA sequences in the sample. The J gene is TRBJ1-2, the V gene TRBV27; D call uncertain. Trimming pared 0 bases from V and 2 bases from J, leaving 7 bases between. Germline lookup yields CDR1 MNHEY and CDR2 SMNVEV (reference sequence). The CDR3 has 14 residues. In DNA, the CDR3 is TGTGCCAGCAGTTTATCGGCAGGAAACTATGGCTACACCTTC. Translated: CASSLSAGNYGYTF.

This clone was seen a handful of times. The V gene is TRBV30, the J gene TRBJ2-5, with TRBD2 as a possible D gene (6 bases). Trimming left V 1 base short and J 2 bases short, with 8 bases between. The CDR3 is made up of 13 amino acids. Germline CDR1 is GTSNPN and CDR2 is SVGIG (reference sequence). CDR3 DNA: TGTGCCTGGAGTGGCGGGATTCAAGAGACCCAGTACTTC. Its translation is CAWSGGIQETQYF.

The chain employs TRBV30 and TRBJ2-1; 7 bases are a match to TRBD2. The CDR3 length is 13 residues. Germline-derived CDR1 and CDR2 are GTSNPN and SVGIG (reference sequence). Trimming removed 3 bases from V and 6 bases from J; junction bases left unmatched: 5. This chain's CDR3 is CAWRRTGGNEQFF. Written as DNA, the CDR3 is TGTGCCTGGAGGCGGACGGGGGGCAATGAGCAGTTCTTC.

This chain joins TRBV9 and TRBJ1-2; 12 nucleotides agree with TRBD1. This CDR3 has 16 amino acids. Germline-derived CDR1 and CDR2 are SGDLS and YYNGEE. The J segment lost 5 bases and the V segment lost 1 base, leaving 6 bases of the junction unmatched. CDR3 amino acids: CASSVWGQGAEYGYTF. As DNA, the CDR3 is TGTGCCAGCAGCGTATGGGGACAGGGGGCTGAATATGGCTACACCTTC. The full variable domain, with the rest looked up from reference TRBV9 and TRBJ1-2, is DSGVTQTPKHLITATGQRVTLRCSPRSGDLSVYWYQQSLDQGLQFLIQYYNGEERAKGNILERFSAQQFPDLHSELNLSSLELGDSALYFCASSVWGQGAEYGYTFGSGTRLTVV.

The chain joins TRBV10-3 to TRBJ2-7, with a possible D match to TRBD2 (5 bases). This CDR3 contains 13 residues. Trimming removed 8 bases from V and 6 bases from J, with 17 bases in between. Germline V gene sequence: CDR1 ENHRY, CDR2 SYGVKD. Written as DNA, the CDR3 is TGTGCCATCCCCCTCGAGAGGGCTTCCGAGCAGTACTTC. This gives the protein CAIPLERASEQYF.

This rearrangement joins TRBV5-6 to TRBJ2-3; 8 bases fit TRBD1. CDR3 length: 15 residues. V lost 1 base and J lost 2; bases outside the gene matches: 3. Germline values: CDR1 SGHDT, CDR2 YYEEEE. The CDR3: CASSLQDRVTDTQYF. The CDR3 DNA reads TGTGCCAGCAGCTTGCAGGACAGGGTCACAGATACGCAGTATTTT.

This clone showed up just a few times. Other nucleotide sequences from this sample produce the same CDR3. The rearrangement links TRBV5-1 to TRBJ1-2; unclear D gene. The CDR3 runs 13 residues. V lost 2 bases and J 0 bases, leaving 5 bases between the germline ends. Per germline, CDR1 SGHRS and CDR2 YFSETQ. The CDR3 spells CASSFDSNYGYTF. DNA for the CDR3: TGCGCCAGCAGCTTCGACTCTAACTATGGCTACACCTTC.

The V gene is TRBV28, the J gene TRBJ2-7, with 7 bases matching TRBD1. Trimming cost V 6 bases and J 6 bases; bases outside gene matches: 11. Germline CDR1 is MDHEN and CDR2 is SYDVKM. The CDR3 has 14 residues. CDR3 nucleotide sequence: TGTGCCAGCAGCGGACAGGCCCTCCTAGGCGAGCAGTACTTC. Encoded protein: CASSGQALLGEQYF.

V and J are TRBV5-1 and TRBJ1-1, with D possibly being TRBD1 (5 bases). Germline CDR1 is SGHRS and CDR2 is YFSETQ. V dropped 1 base and J dropped 0 bases, with 7 bases sitting between them. The CDR3 is 14 residues long. DNA for the CDR3: TGCGCCAGCAGCTTGTGGGGCCTGAACACTGAAGCTTTCTTT. The encoded protein is CASSLWGLNTEAFF. The whole variable domain, remainder taken from reference TRBV5-1 and TRBJ1-1, is KAGVTQTPRYLIKTRGQQVTLSCSPISGHRSVSWYQQTPGQGLQFLFEYFSETQRNKGNFPGRFSGRQFSNSRSEMNVSTLELGDSALYLCASSLWGLNTEAFFGQGTRLTVV.

The gene calls are TRBV19 and TRBJ2-7, with D perhaps matching TRBD1 (5 bases). This CDR3 has 12 amino acids. Trimming took 4 bases from V and 3 from J, leaving 7 bases between them. CDR1 is LNHDA, CDR2 SQIVND, per germline (reference sequence). CDR3 protein: CASSTQGYEQYF. The CDR3 DNA reads TGTGCCAGTAGTACTCAGGGCTACGAGCAGTACTTC.

This chain connects TRBV15 to TRBJ1-5; D is perhaps TRBD1 (6 bases). Germline values: CDR1 LNHNV, CDR2 YYDKDF (reference sequence). The CDR3 is 19 amino acids. The germline V and J ends were trimmed by 0 bases and 0 bases, with 18 bases remaining between them. CDR3 nucleotides: TGTGCCACCAGCAGAGATCTCTTGAGGGGGGGAAATAGCAATCAGCCCCAGCATTTT. This encodes CATSRDLLRGGNSNQPQHF.

This chain uses TRBV4-1 with TRBJ1-2; 10 bases are a match to TRBD1. The J segment lost 7 bases and the V segment lost 1 base, leaving 15 bases of the junction unmatched. Germline CDR1 is MGHRA and CDR2 is YSYEKL. The CDR3 covers 18 residues. The DNA for the CDR3 is TGCGCCAGCAGCCAAGGTCGGGACAGGGGCCTAATCGGTTCTGGCTACACCTTC. It specifies CASSQGRDRGLIGSGYTF.

The chain couples TRBV7-2 to TRBJ2-7; 9 nucleotides line up with TRBD2. The CDR3 extends over 14 amino acids. The germline gives CDR1 SGHTA, CDR2 FQGNSA. V lost 5 bases and J lost 6; bases outside the gene matches: 8. The CDR3 loop reads CASSAGGAPTEQYF. In DNA form, the CDR3 reads TGTGCCAGCAGCGCGGGGGGGGCTCCGACCGAGCAGTACTTC.

The chain recombines TRBV28 with TRBJ1-2, with 7 bases identical to TRBD1. Germline trimming cut 6 bases from V and 8 bases from J; bases unmatched to any gene: 9. This CDR3 region has 13 residues. Germline CDR1 MDHEN, CDR2 SYDVKM. This chain's CDR3 is CASRTPTGRGYTF. In DNA, the CDR3 is TGTGCCAGCAGGACACCGACAGGGCGCGGCTACACCTTC.

The rearrangement links TRBV19 to TRBJ2-7; possibly TRBD1 for D (6 bases). This CDR3 comprises 16 residues. The ends were cut back, 1 base at V and 2 bases at J, with 15 bases in the middle. Germline CDR1 reads LNHDA; CDR2 reads SQIVND (reference sequence). CDR3 region: CASSIVGGQGTYEQYF. CDR3 sequence (DNA): TGTGCCAGTAGTATAGTAGGGGGTCAGGGGACCTACGAGCAGTACTTC.

The chain has TRBV28 and TRBJ1-5; D gene ambiguous. This CDR3 is 13 amino acids long. Germline V lookup: CDR1 MDHEN, CDR2 SYDVKM. The V end was cut by 6 bases, the J end by 6 bases, with 12 bases between. The CDR3 nucleotides are TGTGCCAGCAGGCAGCGTAGTGCTCAGCCCCAGCATTTT. Its protein is CASRQRSAQPQHF.

This clone occurred a few times. This chain links TRBV18 with TRBJ1-2, with a possible D match to TRBD1 (5 bases). Germline lookup yields CDR1 KGHSH and CDR2 LQKENI. The CDR3 runs to 15 residues. Deletions cut 3 bases from V and 6 bases from J, with 17 bases between. CDR3 nucleotide sequence: TGTGCCAGCTCACCCACCCGGGGGGGGACGAATGGCTACACCTTC. The encoded protein is CASSPTRGGTNGYTF.

The rearrangement uses TRBV9 and TRBJ2-1; 7 bases map to TRBD2. CDR1 is SGDLS, CDR2 YYNGEE, per germline. Trimming cost V 2 bases and J 3 bases; bases outside gene matches: 8. The CDR3 consists of 16 residues. The DNA for the CDR3 is TGTGCCAGCAGCGTGTACCGGGAGGCCCGCTACAATGAGCAGTTCTTC. Translation: CASSVYREARYNEQFF.

This rearrangement joins TRBV5-4 to TRBJ2-3; TRBD2 matches at 9 bases. Germline V gene data show CDR1 as SGHNT and CDR2 as YYREEE (reference sequence). With 0 bases clipped from V and 4 bases from J, the junction kept 6 bases outside the gene matches. This CDR3 region has 16 residues. The CDR3 region is CASSLGSLAGADTQYF. The DNA for the CDR3 is TGTGCCAGCAGCTTGGGGTCTTTAGCGGGAGCAGATACGCAGTATTTT.

The chain carries TRBV5-1 and TRBJ1-1; TRBD1 is a possible D gene (6 bases). This CDR3 spans 14 amino acids. V lost 0 bases, J lost 7 bases, and 13 bases lay in between. Germline CDR1 SGHRS, CDR2 YFSETQ. The CDR3 DNA reads TGCGCCAGCAGCTTGGACAGGGAAGAGGGTGAAGCTTTCTTT. It encodes CASSLDREEGEAFF. Full variable domain (rest looked up from reference TRBV5-1 and TRBJ1-1): KAGVTQTPRYLIKTRGQQVTLSCSPISGHRSVSWYQQTPGQGLQFLFEYFSETQRNKGNFPGRFSGRQFSNSRSEMNVSTLELGDSALYLCASSLDREEGEAFFGQGTRLTVV.

CDR3 bases: TGTGCCAGCAGCTTATTAGTGTTTTACAATGAGCAGTTCTTC. This translates into CASSLLVFYNEQFF. J is TRBJ2-1 and V is TRBV7-8, with D unresolved. Germline CDR1 reads SGHVS; CDR2 reads FQNEAQ. V dropped 2 bases and J dropped 4 bases, with 9 bases sitting between them. CDR3 size: 14 residues.

The rearrangement joins TRBV21-1 to TRBJ1-5; the DNA was not used to check the table's D call, TRBD1. TRBV21-1 represents a pseudogene. The CDR3 is made up of 17 amino acids. This CDR3 reads CASSKDLGQVVNQPQHF. The CDR3 DNA is TGTGCCAGCAGCAAAGATCTAGGACAGGTGGTCAATCAGCCCCAGCATTTT.

This clone was observed once. The chain links TRBV13 to TRBJ2-5, with TRBD2 matching over 7 bases. The CDR3 loop spans 13 amino acids. CDR1 is PRHDT, CDR2 FYEKMQ, per germline (reference sequence). V was pared by 7 bases and J by 1 base, with 3 bases of the junction left unmatched. The CDR3 spells CASMREGQETQYF. For the CDR3, the DNA is TGTGCCAGCATGAGGGAGGGCCAAGAGACCCAGTACTTC.

The rearrangement joins TRBV28 to TRBJ1-1; 7 nucleotides match TRBD1. CDR3 length: 13 amino acids. The V segment lost 5 bases and the J segment 4 bases; nucleotides outside the gene matches: 4. Germline values: CDR1 MDHEN, CDR2 SYDVKM. The CDR3 protein is CASSLGGITEAFF. CDR3 bases: TGTGCCAGCAGTCTAGGGGGCATCACTGAAGCTTTCTTT.

The chain has TRBV5-1 and TRBJ2-2; weak D call: TRBD1 (6 bases). V was pared by 0 bases and J by 4 bases, with 10 bases between. Per germline, CDR1 SGHRS and CDR2 YFSETQ. This CDR3 has 15 amino acids. The chain's CDR3 is CASSLGQGFTGELFF. CDR3 in DNA: TGCGCCAGCAGCTTGGGGCAGGGGTTCACCGGGGAGCTGTTTTTT.

V is TRBV29-1 and J is TRBJ1-1; 9 positions match TRBD1. Trimming cost V 4 bases and J 1 base; bases outside gene matches: 1. Germline V gene data show CDR1 as SQVTM and CDR2 as ANQGSEA. CDR3 length: 13 residues. The CDR3 bases are TGCAGCGTTGTGACAGGGGGGAACACTGAAGCTTTCTTT. It is translated as CSVVTGGNTEAFF. Full variable domain (remainder filled in from reference TRBV29-1 and TRBJ1-1): SAVISQKPSRDICQRGTSLTIQCQVDSQVTMMFWYRQQPGQSLTLIATANQGSEATYESGFVIDKFPISRPNLTFSTLTVSNMSPEDSSIYLCSVVTGGNTEAFFGQGTRLTVV.